This entry lists 21 T cell receptor beta chains sequenced from one sample in a study of post-analysis software for immune sequencing data. Whole-study results and caveats: Five or six TRBV segments, TRBV5-6, TRBV5-1 and TRBV20-1 among them, were found more frequent in patients than controls.

Their specific antigens are unknown. Every TCR beta cDNA library bore unique molecular identifiers. TCRdb itself ran the PCR reads through MiXCR, one entry per CDR3 protein. The sample contains roughly 870,000 distinct CDR3 sequences, under 70% of which appear only once. Sequenced input: blood. These receptors all stem from a girl aged 5-17 years with multiple sclerosis.

This clonotype was observed a single time. V is TRBV3-1 and J is TRBJ2-7; D remains unclear. Trimming left V 0 bases short and J 3 bases short, with 12 bases between. The CDR3 extends over 15 amino acids. Germline V gene data show CDR1 as LGHDT and CDR2 as YNNKEL (reference sequence). The CDR3 DNA reads TGTGCCAGCAGCCAAGATTCCCGCAACTTCTACGAGCAGTACTTC. It codes for CASSQDSRNFYEQYF.

The chain joins TRBV6-1 to TRBJ2-1, with TRBD2 identical over 8 bases. The length of the CDR3 is 17 residues. Germline CDR1 is MNHNS and CDR2 is SASEGT. V shed 1 base and J 2 bases; nucleotides not matched to a gene: 7. The CDR3 DNA reads TGTGCCAGCAGTGAAGTCGGGGGGGCCGGAACCTACAATGAGCAGTTCTTC. This sequence encodes CASSEVGGAGTYNEQFF.

The J gene is TRBJ2-1, the V gene TRBV20-1, with 11 positions matching TRBD2. V gave up 5 bases and J gave up 6 bases; unmatched junction bases: 9. The CDR3 consists of 15 residues. In germline, CDR1 is DFQATT, CDR2 SNEGSKA (reference sequence). The CDR3 is CSAPTSGSPGNEQFF. Here the CDR3 DNA reads TGCAGTGCTCCTACTAGCGGGAGTCCGGGCAATGAGCAGTTCTTC.

This clonotype came up a few times. This sequence joins TRBV29-1 and TRBJ2-7; D might be TRBD2 (5 bases). Germline V gives CDR1 SQVTM, CDR2 ANQGSEA. Trimming removed 6 bases at V and 7 bases at J, with 16 bases between. The CDR3 has 12 residues. CDR3 protein: CSVPGPRGEQYF. CDR3 in DNA: TGCAGCGTCCCTGGGCCCCGGGGAGAGCAGTACTTC.

This sequence joins TRBV12-3 or TRBV12-4 and TRBJ1-2, with D unresolved. The CDR3 is 13 residues long. The V end was cut by 6 bases, the J end by 5 bases, with 13 bases between. The CDR3 loop reads CASRFDGEYGYTF. CDR3 nucleotide sequence: TGTGCCAGCAGATTCGACGGTGAATATGGCTACACCTTC.

The chain uses TRBV7-9 and TRBJ2-1; 11 bases line up with TRBD2. The CDR3 loop spans 17 amino acids. The J segment lost 7 bases and the V segment lost 5 bases, leaving 13 bases of the junction unmatched. Germline loops: CDR1 SEHNR, CDR2 FQNEAQ (reference sequence). CDR3 region: CASSQSRSGRAGNEQFF. CDR3 in DNA: TGTGCCAGCAGCCAATCCCGTAGCGGGAGGGCCGGAAATGAGCAGTTCTTC. Using reference TRBV7-9 and TRBJ2-1 for the parts outside the CDR3, the full variable domain is DTGVSQNPRHKITKRGQNVTFRCDPISEHNRLYWYRQTLGQGPEFLTYFQNEAQLEKSRLLSDRFSAERPKGSFSTLEIQRTEQGDSAMYLCASSQSRSGRAGNEQFFGPGTRLTVL.

This sequence joins TRBV12-3 or TRBV12-4 and TRBJ2-5; 8 bases match TRBD1. The J call may be incorrect, as the DNA end agrees better with TRBJ2-7. CDR3 length: 14 residues. The CDR3 reads CASSRQGLRDEQYF. CDR3 DNA: TGTGCCAGCAGTAGACAGGGGTTACGGGACGAGCAGTACTTC.

This clonotype has more than one count but fewer than ten. The V gene is TRBV30, the J gene TRBJ2-5; D is undetermined. The V and J ends lost 2 bases and 1 base respectively, with 2 bases between them. The CDR3 runs 11 residues. CDR1 is GTSNPN and CDR2 is SVGIG in the germline V gene (reference sequence). CDR3 sequence reads: CAWSLQETQYF. The CDR3, as DNA: TGTGCCTGGAGTCTCCAAGAGACCCAGTACTTC.

This clonotype was seen more than once but under ten times. The chain uses TRBV20-1 and TRBJ2-5; 10 bases line up with TRBD1. Germline V gene sequence: CDR1 DFQATT, CDR2 SNEGSKA (reference sequence). This CDR3 has 18 residues. With V trimmed by 1 base and J by 5 bases, 16 bases remained unmatched. The CDR3 sequence is CSARGHLAETGGWETQYF. CDR3 in DNA: TGCAGTGCTAGAGGCCATCTCGCTGAGACAGGGGGCTGGGAGACCCAGTACTTC.

This clonotype has just one count. CDR3 residues: CSAVVDRGYEQYF. CDR3 nucleotides: TGCAGTGCAGTGGTTGACAGGGGCTACGAGCAGTACTTC. The V call is TRBV20-1, the J call TRBJ2-1; 8 bases agree with TRBD1. The assigned J gene may be wrong: the sequence end matches TRBJ2-7 better. Germline V gene sequence: CDR1 DFQATT, CDR2 SNEGSKA (reference sequence). The CDR3 has 13 residues.

CDR3 amino acids: CASSLNLDRPYSGANVLTF. The DNA for the CDR3 is TGTGCCAGCAGTTTAAACTTAGACAGGCCTTATTCTGGGGCCAACGTCCTGACTTTC. The chain links TRBV5-6 to TRBJ2-6; the D gene is possibly TRBD1 (6 bases). This CDR3 has 19 residues. Germline CDR1 is SGHDT and CDR2 is YYEEEE. The V end lost 5 bases, the J end lost 1 base, and 22 bases lay between the germline ends.

Only a few counts were recorded for this clonotype. This chain connects TRBV13 to TRBJ1-5, with 8 nucleotides matching TRBD1. V lost 5 bases, J lost 0 bases, and 6 bases stayed unmatched. This CDR3 region has 16 residues. Germline loops: CDR1 PRHDT, CDR2 FYEKMQ (reference sequence). The CDR3 DNA follows: TGTGCCAGCAGCAGATCAGGGGGCCCTAGCAATCAGCCCCAGCATTTT. Amino acids: CASSRSGGPSNQPQHF.

The chain has TRBV7-3 and TRBJ2-7; 8 bases fit TRBD2. The germline V gene encodes CDR1 SGHTA and CDR2 FQGTGA. V shed 5 bases, J shed 0 bases, and the junction held 3 bases outside the gene matches. The CDR3 covers 14 residues. DNA of the CDR3: TGTGCCAGCAGCGGTAGCGGGAACTCCTACGAGCAGTACTTC. Protein sequence: CASSGSGNSYEQYF.

V gene TRBV15 combines with J gene TRBJ2-7; 8 nucleotides align to TRBD2. Per germline, CDR1 LNHNV and CDR2 YYDKDF (reference sequence). J was trimmed by 5 bases and V by 0 bases; bases with no gene match: 9. The CDR3 runs 16 residues. The CDR3 spells CATSRDRGAGGHEQYF. The CDR3 region has the DNA TGTGCCACCAGCAGAGATCGTGGGGCGGGGGGCCACGAGCAGTACTTC.

This clonotype was observed a few times. The CDR3 loop is CSVRMGGLETQYF. The CDR3 DNA sequence: TGCAGCGTTCGAATGGGCGGGTTAGAGACCCAGTACTTC. This chain joins TRBV29-1 and TRBJ2-5; the D gene is possibly TRBD2 (5 bases). Trimming stripped 5 bases from V and 4 bases from J, with 14 bases between. The CDR3 contains 13 residues. Per the germline V gene, CDR1 is SQVTM and CDR2 is ANQGSEA.

The chain couples TRBV20-1 to TRBJ2-3; tentatively, D is TRBD1 (6 bases). The germline V gene has CDR1 DFQATT and CDR2 SNEGSKA (reference sequence). The V end lost 2 bases, the J end lost 4 bases, and 13 bases lay between the germline ends. The CDR3 runs to 14 residues. The CDR3 loop is CSARQGRGSDTQYF. The CDR3 nucleotides are TGCAGTGCTAGACAGGGGCGCGGGTCAGATACGCAGTATTTT.

This clonotype was observed a few times. This sequence joins TRBV6-1 and TRBJ2-7, with D hard to call. The CDR3 is 16 amino acids. CDR1 is MNHNS, CDR2 SASEGT, per germline. Trimming removed 3 bases at V and 0 bases at J, with 15 bases between. The CDR3 reads CASSDSRQAISYEQYF. The DNA for the CDR3 is TGTGCCAGCAGTGATTCGCGGCAGGCAATCTCCTACGAGCAGTACTTC.

In regard to this clonotype: One junction end disagrees with the germline gene, perhaps due to a read error. V is TRBV10-3 and J is TRBJ2-7; no reliable D call. In germline, CDR1 is ENHRY, CDR2 SYGVKD. The CDR3 covers 16 residues. The chain's CDR3 is CATSGPSRPTSYEQYF. CDR3 in DNA: TGTGCCACCAGTGGGCCGTCCCGGCCAACCTCCTACGAGCAGTACTTC.

The V and J genes are TRBV20-1 and TRBJ2-7; tentative D call: TRBD1 (6 bases). This CDR3 comprises 15 residues. Per the germline V gene, CDR1 is DFQATT and CDR2 is SNEGSKA (reference sequence). With 0 bases removed from V and 2 bases from J, the gap between germline ends came to 14 bases. In nucleotides, the CDR3 is TGCAGTGCTAGAGATAGGCAGGGGTTCCCCTACGAGCAGTACTTC. Protein: CSARDRQGFPYEQYF.

The chain's CDR3 is CASSSPRGREGYGYTF. The DNA of the CDR3 is TGTGCCAGCAGCTCCCCCAGGGGACGAGAGGGCTATGGCTACACCTTC. The rearrangement uses TRBV13 and TRBJ1-2; tentative D call: TRBD1 (6 bases). Germline-derived CDR1 and CDR2 are PRHDT and FYEKMQ (reference sequence). Trimming took off 4 bases at V and 4 bases at J, with 19 bases between the two ends. The CDR3 has 16 residues.

The chain uses TRBV5-1 and TRBJ2-3; TRBD2 is a possible D gene (5 bases). This CDR3 has 16 amino acids. The germline V and J ends were trimmed by 1 base and 5 bases, with 17 bases remaining between them. From germline, CDR1 is SGHRS and CDR2 YFSETQ. The CDR3 region has the DNA TGCGCCAGCAGCTTGCGGGTACAGTCTCGGGGAGATACGCAGTATTTT. This codes for CASSLRVQSRGDTQYF. The variable domain in full, with the rest retrieved from reference TRBV5-1 and TRBJ2-3, is KAGVTQTPRYLIKTRGQQVTLSCSPISGHRSVSWYQQTPGQGLQFLFEYFSETQRNKGNFPGRFSGRQFSNSRSEMNVSTLELGDSALYLCASSLRVQSRGDTQYFGPGTRLTVL.